This entry describes one T cell receptor beta chain. Its matching antigen is unknown. This sample stems from a study of OX40 agonist ivuxolimab in advanced cancers. General study findings and limits: Among T cells, CD8+ cells averaged more expanded clones than CD4+ cells.

Sampling times: baseline, cycle 4 day 1, cycle 7 day 1. The germline V and J ends were trimmed by 5 bases and 2 bases, with 12 bases remaining between them. Germline V gene data show CDR1 as SEHNR and CDR2 as FQNEAQ (reference sequence). The CDR3 is made up of 14 amino acids. This table comes from immunoSEQ multiplex PCR, and its TCRdb copy is limited to in-frame clones, with some not included. The table shows roughly 9,300 clones, with over 55% occurring only once. This sequence joins TRBV7-9 and TRBJ1-1; D gene unclear. This clonotype originated in an adult with an advanced solid tumor such as melanoma, head and neck, liver or kidney cancer. The specimen was CD4+ or CD8+ T cells sorted from blood, collected in a trial of the OX40 agonist ivuxolimab. Here the CDR3 reads CASSSPTPNTEAFF. The CDR3 nucleotides read TGTGCCAGCAGCAGCCCGACGCCTAACACTGAAGCTTTCTTT.